This T cell receptor beta chain was recovered during a study of T cell changes during pregnancy in multiple sclerosis. Sequencing was performed with immunoSEQ multiplex PCR; in TCRdb, only in-frame clones are kept and a portion is missing. Of approximately 45,000 clones listed, 85% to 95% were seen once; the top ten hold around 2.6%. In its sample, this clone was seen once. Germline CDR1 and CDR2: LGHNA and YSLEER. The ends were cut back, 4 bases at V and 5 bases at J, with 12 bases in the middle. The CDR3 runs to 15 residues. The chain carries TRBV4-3 and TRBJ1-6; possibly TRBD1 for D (6 bases). This TCR derives from a female donor with multiple sclerosis, enrolled in a pregnancy study. The source material was CD8+ T cells from peripheral blood mononuclear cells, sampled in the second trimester of pregnancy. CDR3: CASSPLKGDNSPLHF. CDR3 in DNA: TGCGCCAGCAGCCCTCTGAAGGGGGATAATTCACCCCTCCACTTT.